These 8 T cell receptor beta chains were sequenced from one sample in a study of blood T cell repertoires in COVID-19. Profiling relied on immunoSEQ multiplex PCR, and the TCRdb table lists in-frame clones only, not all of them. Counted here are 300,000 to 400,000 clones, about nine tenths occurring once; the ten biggest clones make up over 4%. Sequencing used PBMCs or T cells enriched from blood (not recorded which). These receptors all come from a man aged 60 to 75 who had recovered from COVID-19.

The genes are TRBV5-3 and TRBJ1-1, with 10 bases that match TRBD1. TRBV5-3 is flagged as an ORF with uncertain function. With V trimmed by 6 bases and J by 4 bases, 36 bases remained unmatched. The length of the CDR3 is 24 residues. This CDR3 is CARTETVNTDFRQDCGDRGTEAFF. CDR3 coding DNA: TGTGCCAGAACCGAGACAGTGAACACTGATTTTAGGCAGGATTGTGGGGACAGGGGCACTGAAGCTTTCTTT.

This clone showed up just a few times. The CDR3 sequence: CASSLAGTGDQPQHF. DNA for the CDR3: TGCGCCAGCAGCCTCGCGGGAACAGGGGATCAGCCCCAGCATTTT. The chain combines TRBV4-3 with TRBJ1-5; 7 bases line up with TRBD1. Germline CDR1 and CDR2: LGHNA and YSLEER. Trimming at V came to 4 bases and at J to 5 bases, leaving 8 bases not matched to a gene. This CDR3 region has 15 residues.

This clone was counted a single time. V usage is TRBV9 and J usage is TRBJ2-1; possible D gene TRBD1, 5 bases. The length of the CDR3 is 13 residues. The V gene's germline CDR1 is SGDLS and CDR2 YYNGEE. V lost 3 bases and J lost 5, with 9 bases in between. CDR3 nucleotide sequence: TGTGCCAGCAGCGGGACAACTAACAATGAGCAGTTCTTC. Its translation is CASSGTTNNEQFF.

The chain uses TRBV11-2 and TRBJ1-5, with D perhaps TRBD1 (5 bases). Germline V lookup: CDR1 SGHAT, CDR2 FQNNGV. The CDR3 has 15 amino acids. V was pared by 1 base and J by 5 bases, with 12 bases between. The CDR3 nucleotides read TGTGCCAGCAGCTTAGTTCCCGGGGGTCATCAGCCCCAGCATTTT. It specifies CASSLVPGGHQPQHF.

The gene calls are TRBV7-2 and TRBJ2-1; D call uncertain. The CDR3 runs 13 residues. Germline loops: CDR1 SGHTA, CDR2 FQGNSA. Trimming stripped 1 base from V and 9 bases from J, with 10 bases between. The CDR3 region has the DNA TGTGCCAGCAGCTTAGGTGGGTGGGCTGAGCAGTTCTTC. Translating gives CASSLGGWAEQFF. The full variable domain, its missing parts supplied by reference TRBV7-2 and TRBJ2-1, is GAGVSQSPSNKVTEKGKDVELRCDPISGHTALYWYRQSLGQGLEFLIYFQGNSAPDKSGLPSDRFSAERTGGSVSTLTIQRTQQEDSAVYLCASSLGGWAEQFFGPGTRLTVL.

This clone occurred once. The rearrangement uses TRBV14 and TRBJ1-2; D not certain. Trimming removed 1 base from V and 8 bases from J, with 11 bases in between. Per germline, CDR1 SGHDN and CDR2 FVKESK. This CDR3 is built from 13 residues. CDR3 in DNA: TGTGCCAGCAGCCAAGCCGCGGTGAGAGGCTACACCTTC. This translates into CASSQAAVRGYTF.

This clone appeared a single time. CDR3 protein: CASSVTGNNQPQHF. Written as DNA, the CDR3 is TGTGCCAGCAGCGTTACAGGGAACAATCAGCCCCAGCATTTT. This chain joins TRBV9 and TRBJ1-5, with a tentative D call TRBD1 (6 bases). This CDR3 is built from 14 residues. The V gene lost 2 bases and the J gene lost 3 bases, with 9 bases spanning the gap. Per the germline V gene, CDR1 is SGDLS and CDR2 is YYNGEE.

The V gene is TRBV10-3, the J gene TRBJ2-5; TRBD1 aligns across 12 bases. Germline V gives CDR1 ENHRY, CDR2 SYGVKD. V lost 4 bases, J lost 4 bases, and 7 bases stayed unmatched. The CDR3 is 16 amino acids. The CDR3 DNA follows: TGTGCCATCAGTGGGGGACAGGGGGCGCAAGGAGAGACCCAGTACTTC. This codes for CAISGGQGAQGETQYF.